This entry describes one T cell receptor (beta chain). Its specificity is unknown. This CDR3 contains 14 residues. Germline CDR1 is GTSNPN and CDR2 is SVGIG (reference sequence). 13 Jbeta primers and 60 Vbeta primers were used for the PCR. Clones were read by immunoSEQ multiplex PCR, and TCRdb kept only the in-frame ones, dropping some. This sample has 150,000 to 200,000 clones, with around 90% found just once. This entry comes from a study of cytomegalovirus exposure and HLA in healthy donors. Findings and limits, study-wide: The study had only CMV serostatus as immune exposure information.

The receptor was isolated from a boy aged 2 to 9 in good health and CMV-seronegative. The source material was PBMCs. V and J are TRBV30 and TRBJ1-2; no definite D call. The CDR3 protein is CSGKLGVPNYGYTF. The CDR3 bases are TGTTCCGGGAAGCTGGGAGTTCCAAACTATGGCTACACCTTC.